This entry concerns a single T cell receptor beta chain. Since all of the isolated RNA was reverse transcribed, expressed TCRB transcripts were what got sequenced. TCRdb's table, derived via immunoSEQ multiplex PCR, lists solely in-frame clones and lacks some. The sample lists approximately 100,000 clones, around 40% occurring once. The data were taken from a study of beta chain features in type 1 diabetes. Trimming at V came to 1 base and at J to 14 bases, leaving 5 bases not matched to a gene. The CDR3 runs to 13 residues. Germline lookup yields CDR1 MNHNS and CDR2 SASEGT. The chain employs TRBV6-1 and TRBJ2-1, with 10 bases lining up with TRBD2. Sequenced: stem cell memory CD4+ T cells from blood. This sequence originates from a woman younger than 35 in good health. CDR3 DNA: TGTGCCAGCAGTGAAGTAGGGAGCGGGAGGGAGTTCTTC. Translating it yields CASSEVGSGREFF.